This TCR beta chain came from a study of T cells in Graves' hyperthyroidism and ophthalmopathy. Study-level results: A model of 13 V-J features distinguished ophthalmopathy from stable hyperthyroidism. Clonotypes that were expanded in thyroid above 0.001 mostly appeared in blood too.

This clonotype occurred many times. Its specificity is not known. The authors obtained PBMCs from over 8.5 ml of fresh peripheral blood. TCR beta CDR3 regions were amplified from RNA transcripts. HTBI primers were used for first-round RT-PCR of the TCR CDR3. TCRdb ran MiXCR on the multiplex PCR reads and lists one entry per CDR3 protein. The sample gives around 610,000 distinct CDR3 sequences, roughly 14% of which show up once; about 4.5% is in the top ten. V lost 1 base and J 5 bases, leaving 11 bases between the germline ends. Per germline, CDR1 SGHTA and CDR2 FQGNSA. This CDR3 spans 14 amino acids. This rearrangement joins TRBV7-2 to TRBJ2-5; D gene ambiguous. Sequencing was done on a sample of blood. The receptor's source is a woman aged 40 to 50 with Graves' ophthalmopathy. The CDR3 sequence is CASSLEMSEETQYF. In DNA, the CDR3 is TGTGCCAGCAGCTTAGAGATGTCTGAGGAGACCCAGTACTTC.